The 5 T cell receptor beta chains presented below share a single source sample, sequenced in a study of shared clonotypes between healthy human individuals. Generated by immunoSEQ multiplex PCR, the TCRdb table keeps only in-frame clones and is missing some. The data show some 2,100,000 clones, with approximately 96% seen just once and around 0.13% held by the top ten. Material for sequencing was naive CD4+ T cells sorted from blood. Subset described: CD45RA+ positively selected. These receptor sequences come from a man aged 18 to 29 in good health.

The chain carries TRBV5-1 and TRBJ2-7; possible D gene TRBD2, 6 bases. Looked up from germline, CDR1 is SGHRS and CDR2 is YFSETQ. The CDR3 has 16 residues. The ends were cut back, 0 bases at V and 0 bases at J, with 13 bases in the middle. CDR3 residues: CASSLAPSAASYEQYF. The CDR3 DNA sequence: TGCGCCAGCAGCTTGGCCCCTAGCGCCGCCTCCTACGAGCAGTACTTC. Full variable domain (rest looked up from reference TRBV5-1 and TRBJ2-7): KAGVTQTPRYLIKTRGQQVTLSCSPISGHRSVSWYQQTPGQGLQFLFEYFSETQRNKGNFPGRFSGRQFSNSRSEMNVSTLELGDSALYLCASSLAPSAASYEQYFGPGTRLTVT.

CDR3 in DNA: TGTGCCAGCAGTTACTCGAAGTTGGGACAGGGTTTTTATTTTAGCACAGATACGCAGTATTTT. Residues: CASSYSKLGQGFYFSTDTQYF. The J gene is TRBJ2-3, the V gene TRBV6-7; TRBD1 matches at 9 bases. TRBV6-7 is an ORF, and what it does is uncertain. The CDR3 runs to 21 residues. V dropped 0 bases and J dropped 0; count of bases not matched to a gene: 16.

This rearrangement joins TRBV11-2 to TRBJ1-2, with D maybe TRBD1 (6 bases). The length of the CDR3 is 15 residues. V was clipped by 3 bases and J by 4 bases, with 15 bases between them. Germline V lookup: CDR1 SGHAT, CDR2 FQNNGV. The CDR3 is CASSFHRDLIYGYTF. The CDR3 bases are TGTGCCAGCAGCTTTCACAGGGACCTAATCTATGGCTACACCTTC.

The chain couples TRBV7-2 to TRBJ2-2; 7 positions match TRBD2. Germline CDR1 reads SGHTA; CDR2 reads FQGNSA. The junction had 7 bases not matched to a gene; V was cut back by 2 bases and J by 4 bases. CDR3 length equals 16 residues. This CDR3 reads CASSLIHSGRTGELFF. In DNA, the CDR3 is TGTGCCAGCAGCTTAATCCATAGCGGGCGCACCGGGGAGCTGTTTTTT.

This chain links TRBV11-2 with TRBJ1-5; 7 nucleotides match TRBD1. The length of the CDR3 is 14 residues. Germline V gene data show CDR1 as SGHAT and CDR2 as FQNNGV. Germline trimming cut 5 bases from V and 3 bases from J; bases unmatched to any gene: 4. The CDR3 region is CASSETGTNQPQHF. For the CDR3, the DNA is TGTGCCAGCAGCGAGACAGGGACCAATCAGCCCCAGCATTTT. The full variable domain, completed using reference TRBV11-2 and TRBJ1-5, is EAGVAQSPRYKIIEKRQSVAFWCNPISGHATLYWYQQILGQGPKLLIQFQNNGVVDDSQLPKDRFSAERLKGVDSTLKIQPAKLEDSAVYLCASSETGTNQPQHFGDGTRLSIL.